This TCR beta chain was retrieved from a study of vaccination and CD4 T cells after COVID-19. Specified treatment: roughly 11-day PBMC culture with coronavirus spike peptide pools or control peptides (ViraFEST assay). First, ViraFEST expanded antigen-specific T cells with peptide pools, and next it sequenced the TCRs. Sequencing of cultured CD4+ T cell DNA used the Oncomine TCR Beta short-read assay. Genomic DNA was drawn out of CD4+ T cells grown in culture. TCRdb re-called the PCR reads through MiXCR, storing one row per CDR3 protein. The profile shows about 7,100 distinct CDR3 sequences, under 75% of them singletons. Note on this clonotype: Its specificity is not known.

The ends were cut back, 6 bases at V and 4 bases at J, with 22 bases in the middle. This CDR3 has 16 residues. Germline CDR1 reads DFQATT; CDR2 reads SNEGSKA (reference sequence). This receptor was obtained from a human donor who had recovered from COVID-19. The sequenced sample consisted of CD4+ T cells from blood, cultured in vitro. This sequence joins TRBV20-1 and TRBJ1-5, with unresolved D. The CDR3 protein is CSAWFPDGTLNQPQHF. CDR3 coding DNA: TGCAGTGCATGGTTCCCTGACGGAACCTTGAATCAGCCCCAGCATTTT.